The 26 T cell receptor beta chains below were found in one sample sequenced in a study of vaccination and CD4 T cells after COVID-19 (dated by TCRdb to between 2021 and 2024). The treatment or condition tag for this specimen amounts to: roughly nine-day PBMC culture with coronavirus spike peptide pools or control peptides (ViraFEST assay). CD4+ T cells from unexposed donors were collected before the COVID-19 pandemic (2011-2018). Receptor libraries were prepared by PCR. Sequencing used an Illumina iSeq 100. DNA from cultured CD4+ T cells was subjected to TCR sequencing with the Oncomine TCR Beta short-read assay at the Johns Hopkins FTIC core. The QIAamp micro DNA kit was used to extract genomic DNA from the cultured CD4+ T cells. Using fastp at Q25 and MiXCR, TCRdb reprocessed the public reads and kept productive beta chains. Entries that share a CDR3 protein sequence are merged under the most common genes and DNA. Counted in this sample were around 10,000 distinct CDR3 sequences; about 34% of them appeared once. Approximately 15% of the sample is taken by the ten largest.

These receptors' antigens are unknown. Source material: CD4+ T cells from blood, cultured in vitro. All receptors derive from a human donor in good health.

This sequence joins TRBV29-1 and TRBJ2-3; weak D call: TRBD2 (5 bases). Trimming shortened V by 6 bases and J by 0 bases, and 16 bases separated the two germline ends. This CDR3 is built from 15 residues. Germline V lookup: CDR1 SQVTM, CDR2 ANQGSEA. The CDR3 loop reads CSVRRLAESTDTQYF. In DNA form, the CDR3 reads TGCAGCGTCCGTAGGCTAGCTGAGAGCACAGATACGCAGTATTTT.

The rearrangement uses TRBV29-1 and TRBJ1-2; the match to TRBD1 covers 8 bases. The CDR3 covers 16 residues. The V segment lost 3 bases and the J segment 1 base; nucleotides outside the gene matches: 10. Per germline, CDR1 SQVTM and CDR2 ANQGSEA. The CDR3 reads CSVDRAGGVVNYGYTF. CDR3 nucleotide sequence: TGCAGCGTTGACCGGGCAGGGGGCGTAGTTAACTATGGCTACACCTTC. Full variable domain (outside the CDR3, taken from reference TRBV29-1 and TRBJ1-2): SAVISQKPSRDICQRGTSLTIQCQVDSQVTMMFWYRQQPGQSLTLIATANQGSEATYESGFVIDKFPISRPNLTFSTLTVSNMSPEDSSIYLCSVDRAGGVVNYGYTFGSGTRLTVV.

This chain joins TRBV6-1 and TRBJ2-2, with 9 bases aligning to TRBD2. V was clipped by 8 bases and J by 4 bases; unmatched bases: 5. The germline V gene has CDR1 MNHNS and CDR2 SASEGT. CDR3 length: 14 residues. The DNA of the CDR3 is TGTGCCAGCGTAGCGGGAGTTGGCACCGGGGAGCTGTTTTTT. Protein: CASVAGVGTGELFF.

This clonotype was observed a handful of times. This chain connects TRBV24-1 to TRBJ2-5; D possibly uses TRBD1 or TRBD2 (6 bases each). V lost 2 bases and J lost 5, with 23 bases in between. This CDR3 contains 18 residues. CDR1 is KGHDR and CDR2 is SFDVKD in the germline V gene. The CDR3 sequence is CATSDSLRPGGLEETQYF. The DNA for the CDR3 is TGTGCCACCAGTGATTCGCTCAGGCCCGGGGGCTTAGAGGAGACCCAGTACTTC.

The sample holds a few counts of this clonotype. V is TRBV27 and J is TRBJ2-7; 8 positions match TRBD2. V lost 5 bases, J lost 5 bases, and 11 bases stayed unmatched. Germline loops: CDR1 MNHEY, CDR2 SMNVEV (reference sequence). This CDR3 is 15 amino acids long. In DNA form, the CDR3 reads TGTGCCAGCAGTCCACTAGCGGCGGGGGAAAACGAGCAGTACTTC. Protein product: CASSPLAAGENEQYF.

The chain is built from TRBV10-2 and TRBJ1-1; tentatively, D is TRBD1 (6 bases). The CDR3 has 13 amino acids. Trimming took 7 bases from V and 4 from J, leaving 13 bases between them. Germline V lookup: CDR1 WSHSY, CDR2 SAAADI. CDR3 sequence reads: CASIGQRGTEAFF. DNA of the CDR3: TGCGCCAGCATAGGACAGAGGGGCACTGAAGCTTTCTTT.

This chain uses TRBV11-2 with TRBJ2-7; a weak D match, TRBD1 (6 bases). This CDR3 has 15 residues. Germline CDR1 and CDR2: SGHAT and FQNNGV. V shed 1 base and J shed 2 bases, with 12 bases lying between them. The CDR3 DNA follows: TGTGCCAGCAGCTTAGCGCGACAGGATCCCTACGAGCAGTACTTC. It encodes CASSLARQDPYEQYF. Full variable domain (outside the CDR3, taken from reference TRBV11-2 and TRBJ2-7): EAGVAQSPRYKIIEKRQSVAFWCNPISGHATLYWYQQILGQGPKLLIQFQNNGVVDDSQLPKDRFSAERLKGVDSTLKIQPAKLEDSAVYLCASSLARQDPYEQYFGPGTRLTVT.

J is TRBJ2-5 and V is TRBV7-2; 7 nucleotides align to TRBD1. The V segment lost 5 bases and the J segment 2 bases; nucleotides outside the gene matches: 11. This CDR3 contains 16 residues. CDR1 is SGHTA and CDR2 is FQGNSA in the germline V gene. The CDR3 loop reads CASSTHTGEIQETQYF. The CDR3 coding sequence is TGTGCCAGCAGCACCCACACAGGGGAGATACAAGAGACCCAGTACTTC.

The chain is built from TRBV6-2 or TRBV6-3 and TRBJ1-2; D uncertain. This CDR3 is built from 14 residues. CDR1 MNHEY and CDR2 SVGEGT come from the germline V gene. Deletions cut 6 bases from V and 3 bases from J, with 14 bases between. The CDR3 DNA sequence: TGTGCCAGCAGCGATCCCGTCACTGACTATGGCTACACCTTC. Protein sequence: CASSDPVTDYGYTF.

As regards this clonotype: Just one base apart from a much larger clone, this may be a read error. The rearrangement uses TRBV28 and TRBJ2-3; possibly TRBD2 for D (5 bases). The germline V gene has CDR1 MDHEN and CDR2 SYDVKM. This CDR3 spans 14 amino acids. V lost 10 bases to trimming and J lost 2 bases, with 16 bases between them. CDR3 amino acids: CATPGNEATDTQYF. The CDR3 bases are TGTGCCACCCCCGGGAACGAGGCCACAGATACGCAGTATTTT.

The rearrangement links TRBV20-1 to TRBJ2-1, with 8 bases that match TRBD2. CDR3 length: 17 amino acids. The germline V gene has CDR1 DFQATT and CDR2 SNEGSKA (reference sequence). Trimming at V came to 3 bases and at J to 0 bases, leaving 10 bases not matched to a gene. The DNA for the CDR3 is TGCAGTGCTAGCAGACTAGCGCCCCAGAGCTCCTACAATGAGCAGTTCTTC. It is translated as CSASRLAPQSSYNEQFF.

This chain connects TRBV12-3 or TRBV12-4 to TRBJ1-5; 8 bases map to TRBD1. The CDR3 extends over 15 amino acids. The J segment lost 2 bases and the V segment lost 5 bases, leaving 5 bases of the junction unmatched. CDR3 protein: CASSPGGGGNQPQHF. The CDR3, as DNA: TGTGCCAGCAGTCCAGGGGGCGGAGGCAATCAGCCCCAGCATTTT.

The genes are TRBV4-1 and TRBJ2-3; TRBD1 matches 7 bases. There are 16 residues in the CDR3. V gave up 0 bases and J gave up 1 base; unmatched junction bases: 4. Per germline, CDR1 MGHRA and CDR2 YSYEKL. Here the CDR3 reads CASSQDNTGGTDTQYF. For the CDR3, the DNA is TGCGCCAGCAGCCAAGATAACACAGGGGGCACAGATACGCAGTATTTT.

This clonotype has a single count. This rearrangement joins TRBV30 to TRBJ2-3; 10 nucleotides align to TRBD2. V lost 5 bases, J lost 6 bases, and 8 bases stayed unmatched. Germline assignment: CDR1 GTSNPN and CDR2 SVGIG (reference sequence). The CDR3 has 14 amino acids. Written as DNA, the CDR3 is TGTGCCTGGGCTAAGCGGGAGGGTTACGATACGCAGTATTTT. This codes for CAWAKREGYDTQYF.

The chain links TRBV6-2 or TRBV6-3 to TRBJ2-4; D might be TRBD2 (6 bases). CDR1 and CDR2 (germline): MNHEY, SVGEGT. The CDR3 covers 16 residues. V shed 2 bases and J shed 0 bases, with 11 bases lying between them. Here the CDR3 DNA reads TGTGCCAGCAGTTACCTGGGGGGAATAGCCAAAAACATTCAGTACTTC. Translated, it gives CASSYLGGIAKNIQYF.

The chain links TRBV20-1 to TRBJ2-3; 16 positions agree with TRBD2. Germline CDR1 and CDR2: DFQATT and SNEGSKA (reference sequence). V was pared by 1 base and J by 2 bases, with 6 bases of the junction left unmatched. This CDR3 has 18 residues. The CDR3 reads CSARGGTSGRALTDTQYF. The CDR3 DNA reads as TGCAGTGCTAGAGGAGGGACTAGCGGGAGGGCCCTCACAGATACGCAGTATTTT.

This chain joins TRBV5-1 and TRBJ2-5; D perhaps matches TRBD1 (6 bases). CDR3 length: 13 residues. Per the germline V gene, CDR1 is SGHRS and CDR2 is YFSETQ. The germline V and J ends were trimmed by 4 bases and 6 bases, with 13 bases remaining between them. DNA of the CDR3: TGCGCCAGCAGCCGGATCGGACAGAAGACCCAGTACTTC. Its protein product is CASSRIGQKTQYF. The whole variable domain, filled in from reference TRBV5-1 and TRBJ2-5, reads KAGVTQTPRYLIKTRGQQVTLSCSPISGHRSVSWYQQTPGQGLQFLFEYFSETQRNKGNFPGRFSGRQFSNSRSEMNVSTLELGDSALYLCASSRIGQKTQYFGPGTRLLVL.

This clonotype has a handful of counts. The chain carries TRBV20-1 and TRBJ2-7; 8 nucleotides align to TRBD2. V gave up 3 bases and J gave up 5 bases; unmatched junction bases: 9. This CDR3 contains 14 residues. In germline, CDR1 is DFQATT, CDR2 SNEGSKA (reference sequence). CDR3: CSARNREGQDEQYF. CDR3 DNA: TGCAGTGCTAGGAATCGGGAGGGCCAAGACGAGCAGTACTTC.

In this sample, this clonotype turned up a few times. The chain couples TRBV21-1 to TRBJ2-7; the table's D call TRBD1 went unverified against the DNA. TRBV21-1 has pseudogene status. This CDR3 comprises 16 residues. The CDR3, as DNA: TGTGCCAGCAGCAAAGGTGGAGGTGGGGCTCGGTACGAGCAGTACTTC. Translated: CASSKGGGGARYEQYF.

The chain employs TRBV7-2 and TRBJ1-3, with D perhaps TRBD1 (5 bases). Germline CDR1 SGHTA, CDR2 FQGNSA. Trimming cost V 6 bases and J 3 bases, with 21 bases left between them. This CDR3 contains 17 residues. The CDR3 DNA reads TGTGCCAGCAGTTACGCGGTGGGTCAGGGAGGTGGAAACACCATATATTTT. Translated: CASSYAVGQGGGNTIYF.

The gene calls are TRBV20-1 and TRBJ2-1; 9 nucleotides line up with TRBD1. Germline V CDR1 and CDR2: DFQATT, SNEGSKA (reference sequence). The V gene end was trimmed by 4 bases and the J gene end by 1 base; junction bases not matched to a gene: 5. The CDR3 consists of 15 residues. The CDR3 reads CSAIHRGRSYNEQFF. CDR3 in DNA: TGCAGTGCTATTCACAGGGGGCGATCCTACAATGAGCAGTTCTTC.

The chain is built from TRBV27 and TRBJ2-3, with TRBD1 identical over 11 bases. V lost 1 base, J lost 4 bases, and 1 base stayed unmatched. Per germline, CDR1 MNHEY and CDR2 SMNVEV (reference sequence). CDR3 length: 15 residues. CDR3 sequence (DNA): TGTGCCAGCAGTTTATTGGGACAGGGGGCAGATACGCAGTATTTT. Encoded protein: CASSLLGQGADTQYF.

This clonotype was seen more than once but under ten times. The J gene is TRBJ1-5, the V gene TRBV19, with D tentatively TRBD1 (5 bases). The germline V gene has CDR1 LNHDA and CDR2 SQIVND (reference sequence). The length of the CDR3 is 17 residues. V was pared by 9 bases and J by 2 bases, with 23 bases between. CDR3 coding DNA: TGTGCCAGCCTACGGATGGGGCAGGTCGGAGGCAATCAGCCCCAGCATTTT. It is translated as CASLRMGQVGGNQPQHF.

V gene TRBV6-2 or TRBV6-3 combines with J gene TRBJ2-1, with a possible D match to TRBD1 (6 bases). The germline V gene encodes CDR1 MNHEY and CDR2 SVGEGT. The CDR3 runs to 15 residues. The germline V and J ends were trimmed by 6 bases and 3 bases, with 15 bases remaining between them. Here the CDR3 reads CASRSGDFDYNEQFF. The CDR3 DNA follows: TGTGCCAGCAGGTCAGGGGATTTCGACTACAATGAGCAGTTCTTC.

By share of the sample, this clonotype is medium-sized. The genes are TRBV10-3 and TRBJ1-2; 8 bases map to TRBD1. The CDR3 has 13 amino acids. In germline, CDR1 is ENHRY, CDR2 SYGVKD. Germline trimming cut 6 bases from V and 0 bases from J; bases unmatched to any gene: 0. The CDR3 bases are TGTGCCATCAGGGACAGGGCTAACTATGGCTACACCTTC. Translating gives CAIRDRANYGYTF.

About this clonotype: At one end the junction does not follow the germline gene, possibly because of a read error. The chain is built from TRBV6-5 and TRBJ2-1, with 11 bases that match TRBD2. Germline V gene sequence: CDR1 MNHEY, CDR2 SVGAGI. This CDR3 contains 13 residues. The CDR3 reads CASSLTSGNKQLF. The CDR3 DNA reads as TGTGCCAGCAGTTTGACTAGCGGGAACAAGCAGCTCTTC.